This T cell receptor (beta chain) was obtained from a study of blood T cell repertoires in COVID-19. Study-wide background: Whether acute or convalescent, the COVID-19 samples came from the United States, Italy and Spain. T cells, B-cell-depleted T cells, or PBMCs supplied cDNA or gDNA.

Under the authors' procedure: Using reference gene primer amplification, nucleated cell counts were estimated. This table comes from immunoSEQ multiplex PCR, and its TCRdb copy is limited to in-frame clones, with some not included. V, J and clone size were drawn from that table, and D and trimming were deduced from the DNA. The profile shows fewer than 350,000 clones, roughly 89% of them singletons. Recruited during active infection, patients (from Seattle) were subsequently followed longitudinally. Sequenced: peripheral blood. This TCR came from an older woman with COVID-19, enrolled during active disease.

The CDR3 loop is CASSEGGTLNEQFF. CDR3 coding DNA: TGTGCCAGCAGTGAAGGGGGGACTCTCAATGAGCAGTTCTTC. This rearrangement joins TRBV6-1 to TRBJ2-1; tentatively, D is TRBD2 (6 bases). Germline V lookup: CDR1 MNHNS, CDR2 SASEGT. The CDR3 extends over 14 amino acids. The ends were cut back, 1 base at V and 6 bases at J, with 10 bases in the middle.